This T cell receptor beta chain came from a study of identical twins. MiXCR, run by TCRdb on the 5' RACE reads, gives a single entry per CDR3 protein. The sample gives under 900,000 distinct CDR3 sequences, approximately 18% of which show up once; over 10% is in the top ten. No donor was unhealthy or non-Caucasian. The J segment lost 3 bases and the V segment lost 4 bases, leaving 6 bases of the junction unmatched. This CDR3 is 15 amino acids long. Germline assignment: CDR1 MNHEY and CDR2 SVGAGI. These data also formed part of another study, on T cells expressing NK-cell markers. As reported in that work: NKG2C+ dominant clonotype frequencies in a handful of donors were roughly 1.0-7.5% of CD8+ T cells. Where several donors were concerned, these clonotypes also led the CD3+CD56-NKG2C+ fraction. Whether expanded NKG2C+ T cell clones were HCMV specific stayed uncertain.

The receptor comes from a woman between 18 and 30 years old in good health. The rearrangement joins TRBV6-5 to TRBJ2-7; 10 bases match TRBD2. The specimen sequenced was PBMCs. CDR3 DNA: TGTGCCAGCAGTTCGGAAGCGGGAGGGCTCTACGAGCAGTACTTC. It specifies CASSSEAGGLYEQYF.